A selection of T cell receptor beta chains follows, all from one sample in a study of CD8 T cells in Susac syndrome. TCRdb called the immunoSEQ multiplex PCR reads again in MiXCR, with one record for every CDR3 protein. The profile shows 130,000 or so distinct CDR3 sequences, around 95% of them singletons. The sample comprised CD4+ T cells from PBMCs. The source is a human donor in good health. The CDR3 runs from the conserved cysteine through the conserved F or W. The D gene is left open where the match is weak. Size is omitted from some rows. Given values are once, few, many or a class for expanded clones.

v_gene	j_gene	d_gene	abundance	CDR3aa	CDR3nt
TRBV6-1	TRBJ2-5	TRBD2	NA	CASNRYGAGERETQYF	TGTGCCAGCAACCGGTACGGGGCGGGAGAGAGGGAGACCCAGTACTTC
TRBV5-1	TRBJ2-7	NA	NA	CASSIQAGEQYF	TGCGCCAGCAGCATACAGGCGGGGGAGCAGTACTTC
TRBV9	TRBJ2-1	NA	NA	CASSVGAAMSYNEQFF	TGTGCCAGCAGCGTAGGGGCCGCTATGTCCTACAATGAGCAGTTCTTC
TRBV7-9	TRBJ2-1	TRBD2	NA	CASSPSGRNNEQFF	TGTGCCAGCAGCCCTAGCGGGAGGAACAATGAGCAGTTCTTC
TRBV7-3	TRBJ1-5	NA	once	CASSFRTRHHSNQPQHF	TGTGCCAGCAGCTTCCGGACCAGGCACCATAGCAATCAGCCCCAGCATTTT
TRBV5-5	TRBJ1-2	NA	NA	CASSLGFRGDGYTF	TGTGCCAGCAGCTTGGGGTTTCGGGGAGATGGCTACACCTTC
TRBV20-1	TRBJ1-3	TRBD1	NA	CSARQGSGNTIYF	TGCAGTGCCAGACAGGGATCCGGCAACACCATATATTTT
TRBV7-2	TRBJ1-5	NA	NA	CASSLGGAGNQPQHF	TGTGCCAGCAGCTTAGGAGGGGCGGGCAATCAGCCCCAGCATTTT
TRBV6-4	TRBJ2-1	NA	NA	CASSMEWMNEQFF	TGTGCCAGCAGCATGGAATGGATGAATGAGCAGTTCTTC
TRBV7-2	TRBJ2-1	NA	NA	CASSLNPGQSSYNEQFF	TGTGCCAGCAGCTTGAACCCGGGACAAAGCTCCTACAATGAGCAGTTCTTC
TRBV2	TRBJ1-5	NA	once	CASSTDRNQPQHF	TGTGCCAGCAGCACCGACCGCAATCAGCCCCAGCATTTT
TRBV2	TRBJ1-2	TRBD1	NA	CASMGQTTNYGYTF	TGTGCCAGCATGGGACAGACTACTAACTATGGCTACACCTTC
TRBV5-6	TRBJ2-1	TRBD2	once	CASSIGLAGGQFF	TGTGCCAGCAGCATCGGACTAGCGGGAGGGCAGTTCTTC
TRBV3-1	TRBJ1-2	TRBD1	NA	CASRLDRGQGNYGYTF	TGTGCCAGCAGACTAGACAGGGGGCAAGGGAACTATGGCTACACCTTC
TRBV11-2	TRBJ1-1	NA	NA	CASSLEQGGNTEAFF	TGTGCCAGCAGCTTAGAGCAAGGGGGTAACACTGAAGCTTTCTTT
TRBV30	TRBJ1-5	NA	once	CAWSEGNQPQHF	TGTGCCTGGAGTGAGGGCAATCAGCCCCAGCATTTT